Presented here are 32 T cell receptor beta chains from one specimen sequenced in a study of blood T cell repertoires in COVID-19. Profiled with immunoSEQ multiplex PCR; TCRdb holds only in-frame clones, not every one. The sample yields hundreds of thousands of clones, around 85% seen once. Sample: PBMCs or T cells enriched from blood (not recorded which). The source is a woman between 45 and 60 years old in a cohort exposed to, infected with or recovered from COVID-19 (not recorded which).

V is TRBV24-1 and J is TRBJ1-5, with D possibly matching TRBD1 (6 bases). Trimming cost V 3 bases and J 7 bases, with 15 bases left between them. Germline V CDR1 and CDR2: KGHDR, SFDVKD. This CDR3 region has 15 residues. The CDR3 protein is CATSDEGAGVQPQHF. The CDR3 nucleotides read TGTGCCACCAGTGATGAAGGGGCAGGGGTACAGCCCCAGCATTTT.

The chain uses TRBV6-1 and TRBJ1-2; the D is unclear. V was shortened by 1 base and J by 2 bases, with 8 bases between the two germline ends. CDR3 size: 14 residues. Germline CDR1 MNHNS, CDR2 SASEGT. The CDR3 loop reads CASSEGSGNYGYTF. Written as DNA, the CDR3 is TGTGCCAGCAGTGAAGGAAGCGGGAACTATGGCTACACCTTC.

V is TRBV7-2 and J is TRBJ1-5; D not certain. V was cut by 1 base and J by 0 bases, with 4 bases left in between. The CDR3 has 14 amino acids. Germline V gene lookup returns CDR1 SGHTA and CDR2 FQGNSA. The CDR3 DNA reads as TGTGCCAGCAGCTTAGTATCTAGCAATCAGCCCCAGCATTTT. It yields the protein CASSLVSSNQPQHF.

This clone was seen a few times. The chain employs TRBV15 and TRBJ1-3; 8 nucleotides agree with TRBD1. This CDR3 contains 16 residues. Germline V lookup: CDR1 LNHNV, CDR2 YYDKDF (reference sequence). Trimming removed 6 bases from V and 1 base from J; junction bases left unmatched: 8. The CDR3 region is CATRPIDRGSGNTIYF. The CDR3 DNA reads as TGTGCCACCAGACCCATCGACAGGGGTTCTGGAAACACCATATATTTT.

CDR3 region: CATSDLQAGSGTDTQYF. CDR3 sequence (DNA): TGTGCCACCAGTGATTTGCAAGCCGGGAGCGGGACAGATACGCAGTATTTT. The J gene is TRBJ2-3, the V gene TRBV24-1; a possible D gene is TRBD2 (6 bases). The CDR3 covers 17 residues. Per the germline V gene, CDR1 is KGHDR and CDR2 is SFDVKD. Trimming stripped 0 bases from V and 3 bases from J, with 15 bases between.

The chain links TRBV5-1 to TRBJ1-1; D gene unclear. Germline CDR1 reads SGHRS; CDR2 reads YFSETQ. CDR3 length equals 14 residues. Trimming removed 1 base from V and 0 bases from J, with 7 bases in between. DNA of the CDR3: TGCGCCAGCAGCTTGTCTCAGATGAACACTGAAGCTTTCTTT. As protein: CASSLSQMNTEAFF.

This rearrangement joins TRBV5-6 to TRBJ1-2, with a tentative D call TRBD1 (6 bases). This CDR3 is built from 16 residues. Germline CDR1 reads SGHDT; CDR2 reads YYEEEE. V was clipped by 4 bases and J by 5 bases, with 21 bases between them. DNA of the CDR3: TGTGCCAGCAGCGAGAGAGACAGGCCGCCGGGGTATGGCTACACCTTC. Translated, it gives CASSERDRPPGYGYTF.

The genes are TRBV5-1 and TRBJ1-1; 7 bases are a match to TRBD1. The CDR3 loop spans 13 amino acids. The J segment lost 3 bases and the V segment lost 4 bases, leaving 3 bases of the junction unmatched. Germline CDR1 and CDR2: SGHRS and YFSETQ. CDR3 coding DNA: TGCGCCAGCAGCAGGCAGGGGGACACTGAAGCTTTCTTT. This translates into CASSRQGDTEAFF.

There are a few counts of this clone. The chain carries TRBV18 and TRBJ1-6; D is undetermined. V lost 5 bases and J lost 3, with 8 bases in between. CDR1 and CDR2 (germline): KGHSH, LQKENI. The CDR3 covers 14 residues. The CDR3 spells CASSRLDYNSPLHF. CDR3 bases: TGTGCCAGCTCAAGACTAGACTATAATTCACCCCTCCACTTT.

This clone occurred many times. For the CDR3, the DNA is TGTGCCAGCAGCCAAGCGGCAGGGGGTACTGCTAACTATGGCTACACCTTC. It translates to CASSQAAGGTANYGYTF. The chain carries TRBV14 and TRBJ1-2; TRBD1 matches 7 bases. CDR1 is SGHDN and CDR2 is FVKESK in the germline V gene. After removal of 1 base from V and 0 bases from J, the junction contained 8 bases not matched to a gene. This CDR3 spans 17 amino acids.

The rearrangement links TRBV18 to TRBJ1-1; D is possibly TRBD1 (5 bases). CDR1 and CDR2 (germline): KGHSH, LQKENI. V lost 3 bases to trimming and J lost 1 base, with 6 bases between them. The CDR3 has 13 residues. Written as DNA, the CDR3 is TGTGCCAGCTCACCTAGGGGGAACACTGAAGCTTTCTTT. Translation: CASSPRGNTEAFF.

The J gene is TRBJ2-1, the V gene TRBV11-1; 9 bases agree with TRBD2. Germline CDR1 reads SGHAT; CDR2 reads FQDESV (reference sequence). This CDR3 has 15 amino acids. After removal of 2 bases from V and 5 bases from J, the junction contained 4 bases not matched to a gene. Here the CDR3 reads CASSLRLAGDNEQFF. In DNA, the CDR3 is TGTGCCAGCAGCTTAAGGTTAGCGGGGGACAATGAGCAGTTCTTC.

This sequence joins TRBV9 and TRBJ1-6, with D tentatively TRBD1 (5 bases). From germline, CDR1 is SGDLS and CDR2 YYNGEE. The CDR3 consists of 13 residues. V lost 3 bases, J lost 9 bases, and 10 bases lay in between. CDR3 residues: CASSGQWGSPLHF. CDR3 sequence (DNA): TGTGCCAGCAGCGGACAGTGGGGTTCACCCCTCCACTTT.

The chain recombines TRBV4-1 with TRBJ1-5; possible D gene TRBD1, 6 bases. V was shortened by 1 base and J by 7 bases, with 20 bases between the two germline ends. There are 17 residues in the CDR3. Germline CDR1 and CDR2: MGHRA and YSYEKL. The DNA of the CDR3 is TGCGCCAGCAGCCAAGGACGTTCTGGGGGGGCACAACAGCCCCAGCATTTT. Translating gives CASSQGRSGGAQQPQHF.

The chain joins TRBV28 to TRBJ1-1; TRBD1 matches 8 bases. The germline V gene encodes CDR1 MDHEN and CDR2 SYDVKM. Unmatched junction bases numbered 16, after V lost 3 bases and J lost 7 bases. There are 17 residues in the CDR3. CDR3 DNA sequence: TGTGCCAGCAGTTTGGCAGGGGGCGCGTTTTTCACCAATGAAGCTTTCTTT. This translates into CASSLAGGAFFTNEAFF.

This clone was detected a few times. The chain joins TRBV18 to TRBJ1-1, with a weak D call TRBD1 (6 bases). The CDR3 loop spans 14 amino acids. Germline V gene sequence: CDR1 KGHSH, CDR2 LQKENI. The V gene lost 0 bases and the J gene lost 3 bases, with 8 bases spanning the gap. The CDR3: CASSPPQGYTEAFF. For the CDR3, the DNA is TGTGCCAGCTCACCACCGCAGGGGTACACTGAAGCTTTCTTT.

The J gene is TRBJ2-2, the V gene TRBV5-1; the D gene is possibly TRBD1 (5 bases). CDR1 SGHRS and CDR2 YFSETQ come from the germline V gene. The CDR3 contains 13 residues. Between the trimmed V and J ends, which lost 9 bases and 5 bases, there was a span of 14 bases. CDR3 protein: CATRPTDTGELFF. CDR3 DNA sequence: TGCGCCACCCGACCGACAGATACCGGGGAGCTGTTTTTT.

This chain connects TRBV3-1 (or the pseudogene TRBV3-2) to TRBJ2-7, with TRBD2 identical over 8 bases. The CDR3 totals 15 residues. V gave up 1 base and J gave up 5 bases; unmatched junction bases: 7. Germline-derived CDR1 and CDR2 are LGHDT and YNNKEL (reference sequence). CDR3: CASSQGGGRVHEQYF. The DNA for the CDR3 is TGTGCCAGCAGCCAAGGCGGGGGGCGCGTCCACGAGCAGTACTTC.

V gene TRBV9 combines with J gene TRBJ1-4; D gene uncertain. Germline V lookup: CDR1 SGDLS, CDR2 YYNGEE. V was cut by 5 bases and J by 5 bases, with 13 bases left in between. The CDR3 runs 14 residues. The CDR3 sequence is CASSGPGVNEKLFF. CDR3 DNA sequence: TGTGCCAGCAGTGGCCCGGGAGTAAATGAAAAACTGTTTTTT.

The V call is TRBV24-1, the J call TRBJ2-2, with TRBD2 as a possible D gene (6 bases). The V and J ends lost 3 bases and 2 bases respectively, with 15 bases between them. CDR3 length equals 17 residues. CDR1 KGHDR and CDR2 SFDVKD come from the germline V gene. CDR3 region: CATSDNVGSGNTGELFF. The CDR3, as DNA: TGTGCCACCAGTGATAACGTGGGTAGCGGCAACACCGGGGAGCTGTTTTTT.

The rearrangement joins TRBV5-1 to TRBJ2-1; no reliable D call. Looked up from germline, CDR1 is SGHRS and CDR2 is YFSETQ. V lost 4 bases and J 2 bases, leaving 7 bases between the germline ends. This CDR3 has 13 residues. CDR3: CASSPAAYNEQFF. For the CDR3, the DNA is TGCGCCAGCAGCCCGGCGGCCTACAATGAGCAGTTCTTC.

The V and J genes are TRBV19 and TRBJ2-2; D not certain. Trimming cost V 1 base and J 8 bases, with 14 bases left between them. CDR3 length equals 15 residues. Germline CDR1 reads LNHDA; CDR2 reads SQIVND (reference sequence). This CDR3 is CASSIVGSPKGELFF. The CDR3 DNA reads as TGTGCCAGTAGTATAGTGGGCAGCCCCAAAGGGGAGCTGTTTTTT.

The DNA of the CDR3 is TGTGCCAGCGGCACAGGTTACAATCAGCCCCAGCATTTT. Translation: CASGTGYNQPQHF. The chain joins TRBV18 to TRBJ1-5; D perhaps matches TRBD1 (5 bases). Germline V lookup: CDR1 KGHSH, CDR2 LQKENI. V gave up 8 bases and J gave up 3 bases, with 11 bases separating them. This CDR3 region has 13 residues.

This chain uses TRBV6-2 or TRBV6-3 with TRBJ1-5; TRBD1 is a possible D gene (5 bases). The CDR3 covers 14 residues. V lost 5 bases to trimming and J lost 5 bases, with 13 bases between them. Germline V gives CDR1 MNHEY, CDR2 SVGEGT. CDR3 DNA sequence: TGTGCCAGCAGTCCGGGGGGGGGTTATCAGCCCCAGCATTTT. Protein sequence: CASSPGGGYQPQHF.

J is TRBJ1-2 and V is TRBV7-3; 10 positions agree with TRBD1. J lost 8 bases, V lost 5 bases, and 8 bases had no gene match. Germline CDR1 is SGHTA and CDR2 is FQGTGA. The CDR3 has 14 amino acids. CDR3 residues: CASSPHGQGDGYTF. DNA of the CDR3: TGTGCCAGCAGCCCCCACGGACAGGGGGACGGCTACACCTTC.

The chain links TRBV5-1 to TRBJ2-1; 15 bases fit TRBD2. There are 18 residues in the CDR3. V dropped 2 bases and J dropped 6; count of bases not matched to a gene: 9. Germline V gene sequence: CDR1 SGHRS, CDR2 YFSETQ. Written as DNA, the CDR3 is TGCGCCAGCAGCTTTGGACTAGCGGGGGGGCCTAAAGGCAATGAGCAGTTCTTC. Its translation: CASSFGLAGGPKGNEQFF.

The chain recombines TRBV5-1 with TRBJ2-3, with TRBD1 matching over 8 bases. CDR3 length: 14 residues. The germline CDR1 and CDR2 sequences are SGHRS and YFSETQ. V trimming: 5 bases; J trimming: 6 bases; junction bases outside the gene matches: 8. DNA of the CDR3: TGCGCCAGCAGGGGACCCGGGACAGGCGATACGCAGTATTTT. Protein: CASRGPGTGDTQYF. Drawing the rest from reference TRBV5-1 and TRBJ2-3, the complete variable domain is KAGVTQTPRYLIKTRGQQVTLSCSPISGHRSVSWYQQTPGQGLQFLFEYFSETQRNKGNFPGRFSGRQFSNSRSEMNVSTLELGDSALYLCASRGPGTGDTQYFGPGTRLTVL.

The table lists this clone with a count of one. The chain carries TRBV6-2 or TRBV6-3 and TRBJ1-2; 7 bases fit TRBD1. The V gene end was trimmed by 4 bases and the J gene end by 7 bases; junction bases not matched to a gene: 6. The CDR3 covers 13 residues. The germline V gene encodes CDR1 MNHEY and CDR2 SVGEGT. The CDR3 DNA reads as TGTGCCAGCAGTTCGACAGGGTTCAGTGGCTACACCTTC. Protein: CASSSTGFSGYTF.

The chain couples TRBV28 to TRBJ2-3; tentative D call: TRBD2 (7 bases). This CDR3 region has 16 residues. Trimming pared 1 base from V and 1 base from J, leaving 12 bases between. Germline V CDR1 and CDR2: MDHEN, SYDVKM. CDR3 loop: CASSLLGGARTDTQYF. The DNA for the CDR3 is TGTGCCAGCAGTTTATTGGGGGGGGCCCGCACAGATACGCAGTATTTT.

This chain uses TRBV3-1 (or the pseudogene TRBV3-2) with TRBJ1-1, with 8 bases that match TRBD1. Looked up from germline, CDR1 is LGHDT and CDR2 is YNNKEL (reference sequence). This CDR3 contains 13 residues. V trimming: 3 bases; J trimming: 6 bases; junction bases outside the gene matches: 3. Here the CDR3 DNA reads TGTGCCAGCAGCCAGAGGACAGGGTCTGAAGCTTTCTTT. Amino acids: CASSQRTGSEAFF.

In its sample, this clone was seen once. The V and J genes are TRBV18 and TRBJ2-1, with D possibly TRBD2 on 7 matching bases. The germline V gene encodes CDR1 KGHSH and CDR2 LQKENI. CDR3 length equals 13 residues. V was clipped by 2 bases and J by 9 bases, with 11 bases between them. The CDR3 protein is CASSPGGGGEQFF. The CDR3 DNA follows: TGTGCCAGCTCACCAGGCGGGGGCGGTGAGCAGTTCTTC.

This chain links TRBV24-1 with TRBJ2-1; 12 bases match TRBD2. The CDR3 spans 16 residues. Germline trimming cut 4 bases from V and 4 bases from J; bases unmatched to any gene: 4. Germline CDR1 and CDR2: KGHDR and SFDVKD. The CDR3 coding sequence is TGTGCCACCAGTGAAACTAGCGGGGGGAGATACAATGAGCAGTTCTTC. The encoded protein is CATSETSGGRYNEQFF.